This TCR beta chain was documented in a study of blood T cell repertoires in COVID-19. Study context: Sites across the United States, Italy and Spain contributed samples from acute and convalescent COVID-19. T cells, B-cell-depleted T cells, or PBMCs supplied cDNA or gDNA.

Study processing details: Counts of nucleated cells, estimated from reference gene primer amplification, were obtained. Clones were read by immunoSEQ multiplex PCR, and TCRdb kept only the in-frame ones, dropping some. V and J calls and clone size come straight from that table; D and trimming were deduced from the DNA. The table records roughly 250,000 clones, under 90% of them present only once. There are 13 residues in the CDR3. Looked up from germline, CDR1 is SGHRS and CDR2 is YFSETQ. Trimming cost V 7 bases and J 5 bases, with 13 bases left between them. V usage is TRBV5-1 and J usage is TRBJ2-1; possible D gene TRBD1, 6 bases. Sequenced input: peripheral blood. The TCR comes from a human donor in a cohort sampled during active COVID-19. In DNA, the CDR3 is TGCGCCAGCCGGGCCCGGACAGACAATGAGCAGTTCTTC. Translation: CASRARTDNEQFF.